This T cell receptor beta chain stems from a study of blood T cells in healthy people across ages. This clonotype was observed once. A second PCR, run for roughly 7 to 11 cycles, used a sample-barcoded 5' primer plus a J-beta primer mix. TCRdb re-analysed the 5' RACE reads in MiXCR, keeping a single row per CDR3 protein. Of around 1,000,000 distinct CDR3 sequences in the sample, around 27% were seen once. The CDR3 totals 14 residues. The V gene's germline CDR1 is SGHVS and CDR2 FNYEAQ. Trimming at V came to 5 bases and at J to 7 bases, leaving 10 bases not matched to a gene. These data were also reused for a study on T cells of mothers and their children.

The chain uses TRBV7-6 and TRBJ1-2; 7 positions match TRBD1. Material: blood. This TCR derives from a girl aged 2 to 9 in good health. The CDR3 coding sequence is TGTGCCAGCAGCACCGACAGGGATAGGGGTGGCTACACCTTC. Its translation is CASSTDRDRGGYTF.